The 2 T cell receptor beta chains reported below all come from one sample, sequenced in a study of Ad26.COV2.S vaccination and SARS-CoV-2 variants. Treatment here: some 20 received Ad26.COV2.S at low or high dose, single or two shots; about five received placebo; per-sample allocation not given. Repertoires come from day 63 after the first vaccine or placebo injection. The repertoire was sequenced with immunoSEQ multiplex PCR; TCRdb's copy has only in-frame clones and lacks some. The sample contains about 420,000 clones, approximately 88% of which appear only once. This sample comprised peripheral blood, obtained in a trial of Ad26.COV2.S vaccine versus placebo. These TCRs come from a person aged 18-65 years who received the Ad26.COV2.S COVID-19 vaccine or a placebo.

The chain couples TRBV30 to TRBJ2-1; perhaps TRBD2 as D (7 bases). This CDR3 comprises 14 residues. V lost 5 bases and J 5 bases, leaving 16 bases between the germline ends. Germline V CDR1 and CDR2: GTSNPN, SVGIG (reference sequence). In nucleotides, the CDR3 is TGTGCCTGGGGAGACGGGGGGCGTCACAATGAGCAGTTCTTC. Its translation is CAWGDGGRHNEQFF.

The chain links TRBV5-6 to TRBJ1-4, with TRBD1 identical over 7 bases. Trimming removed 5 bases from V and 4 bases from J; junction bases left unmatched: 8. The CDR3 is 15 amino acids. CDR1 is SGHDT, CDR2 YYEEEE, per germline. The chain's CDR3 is CASSLRTGLNEKLFF. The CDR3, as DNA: TGTGCCAGCAGTTTACGGACAGGACTTAATGAAAAACTGTTTTTT. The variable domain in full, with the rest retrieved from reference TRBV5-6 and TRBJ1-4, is DAGVTQSPTHLIKTRGQQVTLRCSPKSGHDTVSWYQQALGQGPQFIFQYYEEEERQRGNFPDRFSGHQFPNYSSELNVNALLLGDSALYLCASSLRTGLNEKLFFGSGTQLSVL.